This entry features one TCR beta chain sequence. One end of the junction fails to match germline, which may point to a read error. RNA was extracted from bulk tissue without any cell sorting. The normal lung tissue was taken more than 3 cm from the tumor edge. The library came from three nested PCR rounds adapted from ARM-PCR protocols. TCRdb ran MiXCR on the multiplex PCR reads and lists one entry per CDR3 protein. The repertoire holds 35,000 to 55,000 distinct CDR3 sequences, with roughly 60% as singletons. This entry comes from a study of tumor and adjacent non-tumor tissue in lung cancer. About the study: Samples averaged approximately 4.2 million productive TCRbeta reads each.

This CDR3 contains 15 residues. Sequencing was performed on distant non-tumor lung tissue. The rearrangement links TRBV12-3 or TRBV12-4 to TRBJ2-7; TRBD2 matches 7 bases. This sequence originates from a woman in her thirties or forties with non-small cell lung cancer. The CDR3 spells CASSLRTNGDYEQHF. Here the CDR3 DNA reads TGTGCCAGCAGTTTAAGAACTAACGGGGACTACGAGCAGCACTTC.